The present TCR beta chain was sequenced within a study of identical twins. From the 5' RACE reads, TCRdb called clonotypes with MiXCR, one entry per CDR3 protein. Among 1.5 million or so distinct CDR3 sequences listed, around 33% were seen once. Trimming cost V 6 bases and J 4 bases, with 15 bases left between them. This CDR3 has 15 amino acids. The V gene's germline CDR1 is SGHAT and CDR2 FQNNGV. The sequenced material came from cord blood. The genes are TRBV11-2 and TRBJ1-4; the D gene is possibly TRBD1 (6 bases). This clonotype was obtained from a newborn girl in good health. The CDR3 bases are TGTGCCAGCAGTTCCAGGGGCGCTATTAATGAAAAACTGTTTTTT. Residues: CASSSRGAINEKLFF. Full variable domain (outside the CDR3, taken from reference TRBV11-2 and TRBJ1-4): EAGVAQSPRYKIIEKRQSVAFWCNPISGHATLYWYQQILGQGPKLLIQFQNNGVVDDSQLPKDRFSAERLKGVDSTLKIQPAKLEDSAVYLCASSSRGAINEKLFFGSGTQLSVL.